A single T cell receptor beta chain is shown here with its context. Its antigen is not known. This record belongs to a study of shared clonotypes between healthy human individuals. Study-level background: Researchers assigned three CD4 naive, three CD4 memory, two CD8 naive and one CD8 memory plate to each donor. General study findings and limits: Generation of non-shared clonotypes was less probable than generation of clonotypes shared by all four donors.

CDR3 size: 18 residues. Germline values: CDR1 MDHEN, CDR2 SYDVKM. The V segment lost 7 bases and the J segment 2 bases; nucleotides outside the gene matches: 18. Every one of the donors was a Caucasian adult that lived in Nashville, Tennessee. The authors divided CD4+ cells into CD45RA+ naive and CD45RA-negative memory subsets. The method was immunoSEQ multiplex PCR; TCRdb's version includes in-frame clones alone and lacks a portion of them. The repertoire holds about 1.5 million clones, with nearly 99% as singletons. The chain carries TRBV28 and TRBJ2-3, with TRBD2 matching over 7 bases. The TCR comes from a man aged 25-40 years in good health. The specimen was naive CD4+ T cells sorted from blood. Subset specified: CD45RA+ positively selected. CDR3 nucleotides: TGTGCCAGCAACCTTTTTGGGGCTAGCGGAAAAAACACAGATACGCAGTATTTT. It yields the protein CASNLFGASGKNTDTQYF.